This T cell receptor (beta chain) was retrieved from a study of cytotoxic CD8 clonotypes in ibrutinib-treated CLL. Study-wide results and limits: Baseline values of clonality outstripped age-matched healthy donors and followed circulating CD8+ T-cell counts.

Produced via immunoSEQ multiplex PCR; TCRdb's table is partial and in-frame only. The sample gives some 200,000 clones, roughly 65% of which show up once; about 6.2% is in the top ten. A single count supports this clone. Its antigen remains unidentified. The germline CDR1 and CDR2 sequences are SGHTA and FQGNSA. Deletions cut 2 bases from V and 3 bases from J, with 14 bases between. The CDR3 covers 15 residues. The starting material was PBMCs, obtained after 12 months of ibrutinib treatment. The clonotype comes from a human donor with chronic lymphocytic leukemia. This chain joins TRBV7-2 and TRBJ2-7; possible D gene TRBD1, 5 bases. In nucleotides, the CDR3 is TGTGCCAGCAGCTTATCGGCAGGGATTGGCTACGAGCAGTACTTC. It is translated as CASSLSAGIGYEQYF.